This T cell receptor beta chain was obtained from a study of blood T cells in healthy people across ages. Study conclusions and caveats: The study found TCR beta diversity correlated strongly with naive T cell percentage.

Germline V gives CDR1 SNHLY, CDR2 FYNNEI. CDR3 length equals 13 residues. J gave up 6 bases and V 8 bases, and 10 bases lay outside the gene matches. Sample-barcoded 5' priming and a J-beta primer mix drove a second PCR of roughly 6 to 12 cycles. TCRdb reprocessed the 5' RACE reads with MiXCR, giving one entry per CDR3 protein. The profile shows roughly 680,000 distinct CDR3 sequences, around half of them singletons. Regarding this clonotype: Its specificity is not known.

Total RNA, at least 6 micrograms per sample, was extracted from PBMCs. Sequencing was carried out using blood. The origin of this receptor is a woman aged 60 to 75 in good health. This chain uses TRBV2 with TRBJ2-7, with TRBD1 matching 7 bases. DNA of the CDR3: TGTGCCAGCGGGGACAGACCTACGAGCGAGCAGTACTTC. Translation: CASGDRPTSEQYF.